This T cell receptor beta chain was captured by sequencing in a study of shared clonotypes between healthy human individuals. Study-level results: Genetic and exposure-history diversity was limited by the few donors. For sorted subsets, rarefaction showed incomplete sequencing despite large depth.

The method was immunoSEQ multiplex PCR; TCRdb's version includes in-frame clones alone and lacks a portion of them. The sample records around 1.5 million clones, approximately 98% being singletons. Trimming removed 4 bases from V and 2 bases from J, with 18 bases in between. Looked up from germline, CDR1 is SEHNR and CDR2 is FQNEAQ (reference sequence). This CDR3 has 16 residues. As regards this clone: Its cognate antigen is unknown.

Every one of the donors was a Caucasian adult that lived in Nashville, Tennessee. The rearrangement links TRBV7-9 to TRBJ2-7; D call uncertain. Sequenced: naive CD4+ T cells sorted from blood. Regarding subset: CD45RA+ positively selected. The sequence was collected from a man aged 25-45 years in good health. Here the CDR3 reads CASSSPELSSAYEQYF. The CDR3 DNA reads TGTGCCAGCAGCTCCCCGGAACTTTCGAGCGCCTACGAGCAGTACTTC.